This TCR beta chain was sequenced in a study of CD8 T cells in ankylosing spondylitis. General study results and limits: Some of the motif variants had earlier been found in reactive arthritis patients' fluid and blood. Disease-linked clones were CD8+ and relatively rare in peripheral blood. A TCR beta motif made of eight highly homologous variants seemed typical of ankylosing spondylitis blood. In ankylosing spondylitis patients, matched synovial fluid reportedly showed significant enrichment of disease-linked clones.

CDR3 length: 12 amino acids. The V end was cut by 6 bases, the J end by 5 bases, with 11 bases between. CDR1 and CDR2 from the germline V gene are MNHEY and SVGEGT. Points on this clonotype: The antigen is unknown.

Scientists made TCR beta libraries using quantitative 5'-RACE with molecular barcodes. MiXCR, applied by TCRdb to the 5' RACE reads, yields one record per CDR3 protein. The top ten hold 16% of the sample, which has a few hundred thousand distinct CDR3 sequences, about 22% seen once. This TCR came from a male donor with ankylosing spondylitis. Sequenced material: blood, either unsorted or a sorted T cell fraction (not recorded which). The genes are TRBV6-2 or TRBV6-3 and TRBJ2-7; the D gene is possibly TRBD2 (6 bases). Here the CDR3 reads CASSRLDNEQYF. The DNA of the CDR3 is TGTGCCAGCAGCAGACTAGACAACGAGCAGTACTTC.